These 5 T cell receptor beta chains share one sample of origin, sequenced in a study of cytomegalovirus exposure and HLA in healthy donors. A multiplex PCR was run with 60 Vbeta primers and 13 Jbeta primers. Data came from immunoSEQ multiplex PCR; TCRdb stores just in-frame clones and leaves some out. The table shows around 120,000 clones, with 80% occurring only once. Sequencing was carried out using PBMCs. Source of these receptors: a female donor in good health and CMV-seropositive.

This CDR3 is CSSAGTENTEAFF. In DNA, the CDR3 is TGCAGCAGTGCCGGGACAGAGAACACTGAAGCTTTCTTT. V and J are TRBV29-1 and TRBJ1-1; the match to TRBD1 covers 7 bases. Germline trimming cut 8 bases from V and 1 base from J; bases unmatched to any gene: 7. The CDR3 is 13 amino acids. Germline CDR1 is SQVTM and CDR2 is ANQGSEA.

This sequence joins TRBV11-3 and TRBJ2-1; D unclear. This CDR3 has 13 amino acids. CDR1 SGHNT and CDR2 YENEEA come from the germline V gene. The V gene lost 4 bases and the J gene lost 0 bases, with 4 bases spanning the gap. CDR3 DNA: TGTGCCAGCAGCTCCCACTCCTACAATGAGCAGTTCTTC. Protein: CASSSHSYNEQFF.

The table lists this clone with a count of one. This chain uses TRBV6-1 with TRBJ2-3; no clear D. The CDR3 runs to 13 residues. V dropped 2 bases and J dropped 6 bases, with 9 bases sitting between them. Germline V lookup: CDR1 MNHNS, CDR2 SASEGT. The chain's CDR3 is CASSEFRADTQYF. In DNA, the CDR3 is TGTGCCAGCAGTGAATTCCGCGCTGATACGCAGTATTTT.

This chain connects TRBV19 to TRBJ2-5; 9 nucleotides agree with TRBD2. The CDR3 runs to 16 residues. V gave up 6 bases and J gave up 5 bases; unmatched junction bases: 13. Looked up from germline, CDR1 is LNHDA and CDR2 is SQIVND (reference sequence). The CDR3 DNA sequence: TGTGCCAGTAGCACTTACCGCGGGGGGGGCGATGAGACCCAGTACTTC. Its translation: CASSTYRGGGDETQYF.

A single count supports this clone. This chain joins TRBV7-9 and TRBJ2-5, with D possibly being TRBD1 (5 bases). V dropped 1 base and J dropped 3 bases, with 9 bases sitting between them. The CDR3 spans 14 residues. Germline CDR1 reads SEHNR; CDR2 reads FQNEAQ (reference sequence). Here the CDR3 DNA reads TGTGCCAGCAGCTTAGACAGGTCCAAAGAGACCCAGTACTTC. The encoded protein is CASSLDRSKETQYF.